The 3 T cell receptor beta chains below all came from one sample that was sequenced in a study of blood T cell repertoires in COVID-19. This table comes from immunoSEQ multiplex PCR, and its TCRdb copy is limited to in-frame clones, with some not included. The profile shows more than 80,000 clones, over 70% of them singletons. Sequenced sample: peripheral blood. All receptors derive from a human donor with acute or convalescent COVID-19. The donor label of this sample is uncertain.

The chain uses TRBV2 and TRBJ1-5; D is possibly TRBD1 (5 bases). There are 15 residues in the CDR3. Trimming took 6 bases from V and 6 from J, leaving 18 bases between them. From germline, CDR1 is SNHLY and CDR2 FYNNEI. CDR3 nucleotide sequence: TGTGCCAGCAGCCCAACCCTCGGGGGTCCTCAGCCCCAGCATTTT. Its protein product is CASSPTLGGPQPQHF.

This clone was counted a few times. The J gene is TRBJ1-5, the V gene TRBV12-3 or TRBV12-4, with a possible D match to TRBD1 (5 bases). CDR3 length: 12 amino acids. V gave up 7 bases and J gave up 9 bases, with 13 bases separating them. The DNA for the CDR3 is TGTGCCAGCACGGGAGTAACAGGGCCCCAGCATTTT. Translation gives CASTGVTGPQHF.

CDR3 sequence: CASRSTTGGYNTEAFF. CDR3 sequence (DNA): TGTGCCAGCAGATCTACGACAGGGGGCTATAACACTGAAGCTTTCTTT. The chain has TRBV11-2 and TRBJ1-1, with 10 bases fitting TRBD1. Looked up from germline, CDR1 is SGHAT and CDR2 is FQNNGV. The CDR3 extends over 16 amino acids. Trimming at V came to 6 bases and at J to 2 bases, leaving 9 bases not matched to a gene.